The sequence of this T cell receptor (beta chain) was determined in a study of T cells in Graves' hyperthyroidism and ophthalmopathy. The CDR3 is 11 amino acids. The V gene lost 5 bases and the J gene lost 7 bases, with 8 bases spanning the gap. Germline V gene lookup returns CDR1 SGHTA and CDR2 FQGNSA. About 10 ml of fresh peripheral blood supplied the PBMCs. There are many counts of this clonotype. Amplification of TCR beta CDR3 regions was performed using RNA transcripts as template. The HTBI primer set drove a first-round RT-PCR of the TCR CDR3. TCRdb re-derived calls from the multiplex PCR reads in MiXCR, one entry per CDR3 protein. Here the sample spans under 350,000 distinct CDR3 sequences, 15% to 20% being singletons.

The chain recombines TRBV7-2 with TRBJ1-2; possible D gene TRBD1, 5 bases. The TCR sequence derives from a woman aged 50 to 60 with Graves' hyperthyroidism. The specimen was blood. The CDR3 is CASSPGFGYTF. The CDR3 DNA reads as TGTGCCAGCAGCCCAGGGTTTGGCTACACCTTC.